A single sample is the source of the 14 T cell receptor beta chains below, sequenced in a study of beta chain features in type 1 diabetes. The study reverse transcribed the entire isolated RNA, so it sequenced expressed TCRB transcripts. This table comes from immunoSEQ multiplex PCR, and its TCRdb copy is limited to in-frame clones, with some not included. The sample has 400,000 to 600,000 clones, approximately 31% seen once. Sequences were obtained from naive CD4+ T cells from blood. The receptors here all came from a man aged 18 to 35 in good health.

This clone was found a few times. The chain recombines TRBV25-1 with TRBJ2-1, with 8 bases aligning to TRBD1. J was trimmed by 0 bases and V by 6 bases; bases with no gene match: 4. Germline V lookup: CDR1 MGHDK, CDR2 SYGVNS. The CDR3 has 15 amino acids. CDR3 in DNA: TGTGCCAGCAGGACAGGGGTTGGCTCCTACAATGAGCAGTTCTTC. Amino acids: CASRTGVGSYNEQFF.

The CDR3 here is CASSLEVPREQYF. The CDR3 DNA reads TGTGCCAGCAGCTTAGAGGTCCCTCGGGAGCAGTACTTC. The chain combines TRBV7-2 with TRBJ2-7, with no clear D. The CDR3 consists of 13 residues. Germline values: CDR1 SGHTA, CDR2 FQGNSA. V was shortened by 1 base and J by 7 bases, with 11 bases between the two germline ends.

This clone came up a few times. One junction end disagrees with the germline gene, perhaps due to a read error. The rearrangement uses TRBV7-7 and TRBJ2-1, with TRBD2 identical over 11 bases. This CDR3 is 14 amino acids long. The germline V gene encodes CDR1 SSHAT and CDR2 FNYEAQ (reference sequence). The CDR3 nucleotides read TGTGCTAGCAGCGCCTCGGGACTAGCGGTTGAGCAGTTCTTC. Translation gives CASSASGLAVEQFF.

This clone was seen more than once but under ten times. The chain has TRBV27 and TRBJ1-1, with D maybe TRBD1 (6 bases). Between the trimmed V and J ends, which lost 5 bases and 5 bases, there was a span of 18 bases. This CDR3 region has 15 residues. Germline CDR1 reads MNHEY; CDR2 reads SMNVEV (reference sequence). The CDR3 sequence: CASSRLTGIGTEAFF. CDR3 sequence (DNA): TGTGCCAGCAGTCGCTTAACAGGGATTGGGACTGAAGCTTTCTTT.

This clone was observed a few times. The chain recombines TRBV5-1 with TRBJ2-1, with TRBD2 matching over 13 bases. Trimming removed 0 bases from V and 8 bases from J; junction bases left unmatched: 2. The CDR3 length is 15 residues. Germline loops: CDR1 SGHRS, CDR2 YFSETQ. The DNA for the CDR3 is TGCGCCAGCAGCTTGGGAACTAGCGGGAGGGATGAGCAGTTCTTC. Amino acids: CASSLGTSGRDEQFF.

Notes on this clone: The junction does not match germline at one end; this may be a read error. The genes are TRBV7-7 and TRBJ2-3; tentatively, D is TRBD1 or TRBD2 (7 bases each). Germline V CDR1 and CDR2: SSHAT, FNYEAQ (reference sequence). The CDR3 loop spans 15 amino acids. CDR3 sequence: CASSLAGGATDTQYF. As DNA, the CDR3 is TGTGCTAGCAGCTTAGCAGGGGGGGCCACAGATACGCAGTATTTT.

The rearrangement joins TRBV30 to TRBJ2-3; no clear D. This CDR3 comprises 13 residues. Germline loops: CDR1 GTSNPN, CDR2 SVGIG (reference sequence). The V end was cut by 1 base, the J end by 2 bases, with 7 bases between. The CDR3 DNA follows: TGTGCCTGGAGTGCCCCGCCCACAGATACGCAGTATTTT. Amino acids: CAWSAPPTDTQYF.

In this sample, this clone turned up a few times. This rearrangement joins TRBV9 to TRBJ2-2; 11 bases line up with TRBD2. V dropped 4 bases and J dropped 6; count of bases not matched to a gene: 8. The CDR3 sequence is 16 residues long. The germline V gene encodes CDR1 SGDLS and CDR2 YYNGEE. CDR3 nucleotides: TGTGCCAGCAGCCCCTCTAGCGGGAGGATTGCCGGGGAGCTGTTTTTT. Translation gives CASSPSSGRIAGELFF.

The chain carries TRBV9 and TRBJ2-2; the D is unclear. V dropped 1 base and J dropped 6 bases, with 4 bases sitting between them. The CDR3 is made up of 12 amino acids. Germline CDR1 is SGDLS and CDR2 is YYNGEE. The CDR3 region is CASSVTSGELFF. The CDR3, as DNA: TGTGCCAGCAGCGTAACATCCGGGGAGCTGTTTTTT.

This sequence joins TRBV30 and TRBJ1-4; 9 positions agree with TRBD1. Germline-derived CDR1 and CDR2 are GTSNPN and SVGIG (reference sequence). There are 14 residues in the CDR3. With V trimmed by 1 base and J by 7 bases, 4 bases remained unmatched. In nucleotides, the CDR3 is TGTGCCTGGAGTGCATGGGACAGGGCTGAAAAACTGTTTTTT. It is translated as CAWSAWDRAEKLFF.

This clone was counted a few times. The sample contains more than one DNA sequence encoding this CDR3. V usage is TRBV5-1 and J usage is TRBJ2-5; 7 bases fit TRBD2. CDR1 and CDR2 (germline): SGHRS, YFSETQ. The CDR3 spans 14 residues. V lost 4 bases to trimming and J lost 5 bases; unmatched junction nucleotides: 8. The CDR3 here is CASSPTAGEETQYF. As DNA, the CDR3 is TGCGCCAGCAGCCCCACCGCGGGAGAGGAGACCCAGTACTTC.

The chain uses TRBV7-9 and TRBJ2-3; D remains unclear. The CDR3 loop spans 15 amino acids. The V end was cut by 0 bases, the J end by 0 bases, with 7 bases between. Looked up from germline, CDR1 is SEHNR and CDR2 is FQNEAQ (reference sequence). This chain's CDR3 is CASSLAGSSTDTQYF. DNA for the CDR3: TGTGCCAGCAGCTTAGCCGGATCTAGCACAGATACGCAGTATTTT. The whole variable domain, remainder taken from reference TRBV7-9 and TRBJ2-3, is DTGVSQNPRHKITKRGQNVTFRCDPISEHNRLYWYRQTLGQGPEFLTYFQNEAQLEKSRLLSDRFSAERPKGSFSTLEIQRTEQGDSAMYLCASSLAGSSTDTQYFGPGTRLTVL.

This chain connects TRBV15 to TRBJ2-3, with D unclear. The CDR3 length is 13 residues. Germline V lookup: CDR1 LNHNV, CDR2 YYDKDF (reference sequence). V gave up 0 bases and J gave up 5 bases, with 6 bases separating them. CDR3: CATSRDLLDTQYF. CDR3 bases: TGTGCCACCAGCAGAGATTTACTAGATACGCAGTATTTT.

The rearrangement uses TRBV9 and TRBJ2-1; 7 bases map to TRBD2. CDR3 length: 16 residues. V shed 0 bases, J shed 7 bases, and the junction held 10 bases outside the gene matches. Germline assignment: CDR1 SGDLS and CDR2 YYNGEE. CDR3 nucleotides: TGTGCCAGCAGCGTAGGGGACCTAGCGGCCTCAAATGAGCAGTTCTTC. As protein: CASSVGDLAASNEQFF.